Detailed here is one T cell receptor (beta chain). Its specificity is not known. It was second doses at about 4 or about 12 weeks that were pooled. Using immunoSEQ multiplex PCR, the repertoire was profiled, and TCRdb retains in-frame clones only, with some absent. The table records roughly 98,000 clones, approximately 84% of them present only once. The entry originates in a study of T cell responses to AZD1222 COVID-19 vaccine. The study, taken as a whole, reports: Breadth and depth of Spike-specific TCRs rose after two AZD1222 doses.

Germline CDR1 is SGHAT and CDR2 is FQNNGV. The CDR3 is 14 amino acids. Trimming left V 2 bases short and J 6 bases short, with 11 bases between. The sequenced sample was peripheral blood, obtained 28 days after the second AZD1222 dose. The receptor was isolated from an adult who received the AZD1222 COVID-19 vaccine. This chain uses TRBV11-2 with TRBJ2-1; tentative D call: TRBD2 (6 bases). CDR3 sequence reads: CASSLRDFPNEQFF. The CDR3 DNA is TGTGCCAGCAGCTTAAGGGACTTCCCCAATGAGCAGTTCTTC.